These 9 T cell receptor beta chains came from one sample sequenced in a study of CD8+CD57+ T cells in acquired aplastic anemia. Profiling of TCR beta VDJ combinations and CDR3 sequences used genomic DNA as template. TCRdb reprocessed the reads with MiXCR, giving one entry per CDR3 protein. Among under 350,000 distinct CDR3 sequences listed, approximately 57% were seen once. Only patients with CD8+CD57+ cell expansion on flow cytometry were chosen for sequencing. The sample comprised sorted CD4+, CD8+, or CD8+CD57+ T cells (not recorded which) from PBMCs. These receptors were taken from a human donor with aplastic anemia.

V is TRBV10-1 and J is TRBJ2-7, with 10 bases lining up with TRBD2. CDR3 length equals 15 residues. From germline, CDR1 is WNHNN and CDR2 SYGVQD (reference sequence). V dropped 5 bases and J dropped 3; count of bases not matched to a gene: 7. DNA for the CDR3: TGCGCCAGCAGTCAAGGACTAGCGGTGGACTACGAGCAGTACTTC. Translated: CASSQGLAVDYEQYF.

This clonotype was seen only a few times. This rearrangement joins TRBV20-1 to TRBJ2-3; 8 positions match TRBD2. Trimming took 4 bases from V and 4 from J; bases not matched to a gene: 10. CDR1 DFQATT and CDR2 SNEGSKA come from the germline V gene (reference sequence). This CDR3 spans 15 amino acids. The CDR3 sequence is CSATRGSGVADTQYF. For the CDR3, the DNA is TGCAGTGCTACCCGTGGTAGCGGGGTGGCAGATACGCAGTATTTT.

The chain joins TRBV15 to TRBJ2-7; D is ambiguous. Deletions cut 2 bases from V and 4 bases from J, with 15 bases between. Germline-derived CDR1 and CDR2 are LNHNV and YYDKDF (reference sequence). The CDR3 has 15 residues. In DNA form, the CDR3 reads TGTGCCACCAGCAGAAGAGATGAAAGACCGTACGAGCAGTACTTC. It specifies CATSRRDERPYEQYF.

The V call is TRBV5-1, the J call TRBJ1-2, with 8 bases matching TRBD1. Looked up from germline, CDR1 is SGHRS and CDR2 is YFSETQ. J gave up 4 bases and V 4 bases, and 12 bases lay outside the gene matches. The CDR3 covers 16 residues. As DNA, the CDR3 is TGCGCCAGCAGCCCATCGACAGGGGCTATAGGCTATGGCTACACCTTC. Its translation: CASSPSTGAIGYGYTF.

V gene TRBV20-1 combines with J gene TRBJ2-7, with unresolved D. The CDR3 is 14 residues long. The V end was cut by 1 base, the J end by 2 bases, with 12 bases between. Germline loops: CDR1 DFQATT, CDR2 SNEGSKA (reference sequence). CDR3 amino acids: CSARGPAGTYEQYF. DNA for the CDR3: TGCAGTGCTAGAGGCCCGGCCGGAACCTACGAGCAGTACTTC.

The chain carries TRBV2 and TRBJ2-7, with 8 bases fitting TRBD1. In germline, CDR1 is SNHLY, CDR2 FYNNEI. Losses at the gene ends were 6 bases for V and 7 bases for J; bases not matched to a gene: 14. The CDR3 covers 15 residues. The CDR3 here is CASRSMGQVTEEQYF. The CDR3 nucleotides are TGTGCCAGCAGGTCGATGGGACAGGTCACAGAGGAGCAGTACTTC.

This chain uses TRBV9 with TRBJ2-1, with D hard to call. Trimming pared 10 bases from V and 0 bases from J, leaving 2 bases between. Per the germline V gene, CDR1 is SGDLS and CDR2 is YYNGEE. The CDR3 is 10 amino acids. The CDR3 region is CAFSYNEQFF. As DNA, the CDR3 is TGTGCCTTCTCCTACAATGAGCAGTTCTTC. The full variable domain, completed using reference TRBV9 and TRBJ2-1, is DSGVTQTPKHLITATGQRVTLRCSPRSGDLSVYWYQQSLDQGLQFLIQYYNGEERAKGNILERFSAQQFPDLHSELNLSSLELGDSALYFCAFSYNEQFFGPGTRLTVL.

This clonotype occurred a few times. The chain is built from TRBV24-1 and TRBJ1-2; no clear D gene. Germline values: CDR1 KGHDR, CDR2 SFDVKD. V lost 4 bases and J 5 bases, leaving 19 bases between the germline ends. The CDR3 sequence is 16 residues long. The CDR3 DNA follows: TGTGCCACCAGTGACACTAGAACGGACGGTGTATATGGCTACACCTTC. It yields the protein CATSDTRTDGVYGYTF.

This clonotype was counted at least ten times. The V and J genes are TRBV6-1 and TRBJ1-5; D ambiguous. Trimming pared 2 bases from V and 4 bases from J, leaving 3 bases between. Germline V CDR1 and CDR2: MNHNS, SASEGT. The CDR3 has 12 amino acids. Here the CDR3 reads CASSEHNQPQHF. CDR3 DNA: TGTGCCAGCAGTGAACATAATCAGCCCCAGCATTTT.